A selection of T cell receptor beta chains follows, all from one sample in a study of T cells expressing NK-cell markers. TCRdb reanalyzed the 5' RACE reads and collapses them to one entry per CDR3 protein, without DNA. This specimen shows roughly 420,000 distinct CDR3 sequences; the ten leading clones hold about 7.1%. Sample: blood T cells: a sorted CD56 or NKG2C T cell subset, CD4+ or CD8+ T cells, or bulk PBMC T cells (not recorded which). The receptors shown here come from a woman aged 18-70 years in good health. The CDR3 runs from the conserved cysteine through the conserved F or W.

V gene	J gene	CDR3 protein
TRBV23-1	TRBJ2-2	CASLGPRQIGELFF
TRBV5-4	TRBJ2-7	CASSLSMAGGEQYF
TRBV5-1	TRBJ2-7	CASSLAGQGGSYEQYF
TRBV9	TRBJ2-1	CASSETTGYNEQFF
TRBV12-3/TRBV12-4	TRBJ2-5	CASKHKAPQETQYF
TRBV28	TRBJ2-3	CASSLLTDTQYF
TRBV14	TRBJ2-4	CASSQETGTGIYIQYF
TRBV20-1	TRBJ2-7	CSARDGELEQYF
TRBV6-5	TRBJ1-2	CASSWDRGNGYTF
TRBV20-1	TRBJ2-1	CSAKTSPGDEQFF
TRBV18	TRBJ2-5	CASSPYGHEETQYF
TRBV5-1	TRBJ2-1	CASSFGQGANNEQFF
TRBV12-3/TRBV12-4	TRBJ2-1	CASTTLAGGPGGEQFF
TRBV10-2	TRBJ2-5	CASSRLSGIQETQYF
TRBV7-9	TRBJ2-3	CASSLRLAGGTDTQYF
TRBV15	TRBJ2-7	CATSYSGPYEQYF
TRBV20-1	TRBJ1-1	CSARDRRGVMNTEAFF
TRBV25-1	TRBJ2-3	CASSFQGADTQYF
TRBV20-1	TRBJ2-6	CSARVSAGISGANVLTF
TRBV6-5	TRBJ2-1	CASSYSGSGPGFGEQFF